The sequence of this T cell receptor (beta chain) was determined in a study of glioma-infiltrating T cells. The study, taken as a whole, reports: Tissue-blood divergence was below expectation in non-neoplastic patients, above in gliomas.

Amplification of TCR alpha and beta CDR3 regions from RNA used iRepertoire nested multiplex PCR. TCRdb re-called the multiplex PCR reads through MiXCR, storing one row per CDR3 protein. The repertoire has about 400,000 distinct CDR3 sequences, 41% of them found once; the top ten carry approximately 12%. As for this clonotype: What it recognizes is unknown.

The CDR3 is made up of 15 amino acids. In germline, CDR1 is MNHEY, CDR2 SMNVEV (reference sequence). V was cut by 4 bases and J by 5 bases, with 17 bases left in between. The source is a human donor with low-grade glioma or glioblastoma, undergoing nonglioma brain surgery, or in good health (not recorded which). The chain is built from TRBV27 and TRBJ2-5; weak D call: TRBD1 (5 bases). Sequences were obtained from glioma tissue, nonneoplastic brain tissue, or PBMCs (not recorded which). CDR3 sequence: CASSSKWGAQETQYF. The DNA for the CDR3 is TGTGCCAGCAGTTCGAAATGGGGCGCTCAGGAGACCCAGTACTTC.